The rows below give T cell receptor beta chains drawn from one sample of a study of blood T cell repertoires in COVID-19. TCRdb keeps only in-frame clones here, not all; method: immunoSEQ multiplex PCR. The repertoire holds about 55,000 clones, roughly 85% seen once, with over 9.5% in the top ten. Sequencing was performed on peripheral blood. These TCRs come from a human donor in a cohort sampled during active COVID-19. Each CDR3 is given with its conserved first and last residue. A D gene is named only where the DNA matches it firmly. Rows may omit the clone size; those that give it use once, few, many or a size class.

V gene: TRBV5-5
D gene: NA
clone size: few
J gene: TRBJ2-5
CDR3 protein: CASSFMGGETQYF
CDR3 DNA: TGTGCCAGCAGCTTTATGGGGGGAGAGACCCAGTACTTC

V gene: TRBV19
D gene: TRBD1
clone size: NA
J gene: TRBJ1-2
CDR3 protein: CASSIFRDRGNYGYTF
CDR3 DNA: TGTGCCAGTAGTATATTCCGGGACAGGGGAAACTATGGCTACACCTTC

V gene: TRBV19
D gene: TRBD1
clone size: few
J gene: TRBJ2-5
CDR3 protein: CASSLDRGRETQYF
CDR3 DNA: TGTGCCAGTAGCTTAGACAGGGGGCGAGAGACCCAGTACTTC

V gene: TRBV6-6
D gene: NA
clone size: NA
J gene: TRBJ2-1
CDR3 protein: CASSYSGLAYNEQFF
CDR3 DNA: TGTGCCAGCAGTTACTCAGGCCTAGCGTACAATGAGCAGTTCTTC

V gene: TRBV3-1/TRBV3-2
D gene: TRBD1
clone size: few
J gene: TRBJ2-3
CDR3 protein: CASSQDWSQGADTQYF
CDR3 DNA: TGTGCCAGCAGCCAAGATTGGAGTCAGGGGGCAGATACGCAGTATTTT

V gene: TRBV29-1
D gene: TRBD2
clone size: NA
J gene: TRBJ2-1
CDR3 protein: CSVGTSGRWNEQFF
CDR3 DNA: TGCAGCGTTGGGACTAGCGGGAGGTGGAATGAGCAGTTCTTC

V gene: TRBV6-6
D gene: TRBD2
clone size: NA
J gene: TRBJ2-7
CDR3 protein: CASSPIGIAGSSYEQYF
CDR3 DNA: TGTGCCAGCAGTCCGATTGGGATAGCGGGGAGCTCCTACGAGCAGTACTTC

V gene: TRBV7-9
D gene: NA
clone size: NA
J gene: TRBJ1-4
CDR3 protein: CASSPRQTNEKLFF
CDR3 DNA: TGTGCCAGCAGCCCTCGACAGACTAATGAAAAACTGTTTTTT

V gene: TRBV4-2
D gene: NA
clone size: NA
J gene: TRBJ1-3
CDR3 protein: CASSLPGSSGNTIYF
CDR3 DNA: TGTGCCAGCAGCCTCCCAGGGTCCTCTGGAAACACCATATATTTT

V gene: TRBV10-3
D gene: NA
clone size: once
J gene: TRBJ1-1
CDR3 protein: CAISGPTGPPTEAFF
CDR3 DNA: TGTGCCATCAGTGGGCCCACAGGGCCCCCCACTGAAGCTTTCTTT

V gene: TRBV18
D gene: NA
clone size: NA
J gene: TRBJ1-1
CDR3 protein: CASAPITGNTEAFF
CDR3 DNA: TGTGCCAGCGCTCCGATTACAGGGAACACTGAAGCTTTCTTT

V gene: TRBV18
D gene: TRBD1
clone size: NA
J gene: TRBJ2-2
CDR3 protein: CASSPTLRGRGTGELFF
CDR3 DNA: TGTGCCAGCTCACCGACCCTCAGGGGGCGAGGCACCGGGGAGCTGTTTTTT

V gene: TRBV27
D gene: NA
clone size: NA
J gene: TRBJ2-3
CDR3 protein: CASSFGAGTDTQYF
CDR3 DNA: TGTGCCAGCAGTTTCGGCGCGGGCACAGATACGCAGTATTTT

V gene: TRBV5-4
D gene: TRBD2
clone size: NA
J gene: TRBJ2-3
CDR3 protein: CASSLLAGSTDTQYF
CDR3 DNA: TGTGCCAGCAGCCTACTAGCGGGTAGCACAGATACGCAGTATTTT

V gene: TRBV7-2
D gene: NA
clone size: NA
J gene: TRBJ2-7
CDR3 protein: CASSSSFSYEQYF
CDR3 DNA: TGTGCCAGCAGCTCATCATTCTCCTACGAGCAGTACTTC

V gene: TRBV10-3
D gene: TRBD1
clone size: NA
J gene: TRBJ2-7
CDR3 protein: CAISARTGRHEQYF
CDR3 DNA: TGTGCCATCAGTGCCCGGACAGGGCGGCACGAGCAGTACTTC

V gene: TRBV5-1
D gene: NA
clone size: NA
J gene: TRBJ2-7
CDR3 protein: CASSSSGSYEQYF
CDR3 DNA: TGCGCCAGCAGTTCGAGCGGTTCCTACGAGCAGTACTTC

V gene: TRBV3-1/TRBV3-2
D gene: NA
clone size: NA
J gene: TRBJ2-1
CDR3 protein: CASSPFGGRNEQFF
CDR3 DNA: TGTGCCAGCAGCCCCTTCGGCGGGCGAAATGAGCAGTTCTTC

V gene: TRBV2
D gene: NA
clone size: NA
J gene: TRBJ2-2
CDR3 protein: CASSPFRGAGGELFF
CDR3 DNA: TGTGCCAGCAGTCCCTTCAGGGGGGCGGGCGGGGAGCTGTTTTTT

V gene: TRBV6-5
D gene: NA
clone size: NA
J gene: TRBJ2-2
CDR3 protein: CASRKYGTGELFF
CDR3 DNA: TGTGCCAGCAGGAAGTACGGCACCGGGGAGCTGTTTTTT

V gene: TRBV28
D gene: NA
clone size: NA
J gene: TRBJ2-5
CDR3 protein: CASRDSLETQYF
CDR3 DNA: TGTGCCAGCAGGGACAGTTTAGAGACCCAGTACTTC

V gene: TRBV19
D gene: NA
clone size: NA
J gene: TRBJ1-5
CDR3 protein: CASSVNRQTLNQPQHF
CDR3 DNA: TGTGCCAGTAGTGTTAACCGACAGACACTGAATCAGCCCCAGCATTTT

V gene: TRBV28
D gene: TRBD1
clone size: once
J gene: TRBJ2-7
CDR3 protein: CASRPGTAMQYEQYF
CDR3 DNA: TGTGCCAGCAGACCTGGGACAGCGATGCAATACGAGCAGTACTTC

V gene: TRBV28
D gene: NA
clone size: NA
J gene: TRBJ1-4
CDR3 protein: CASSLEGTNEKLFF
CDR3 DNA: TGTGCCAGCAGTTTAGAGGGTACTAATGAAAAACTGTTTTTT

V gene: TRBV7-9
D gene: TRBD1
clone size: NA
J gene: TRBJ1-1
CDR3 protein: CASSLLPRTGGTEAFF
CDR3 DNA: TGTGCCAGCAGCTTATTGCCCCGGACAGGGGGCACTGAAGCTTTCTTT

V gene: TRBV5-5
D gene: TRBD2
clone size: NA
J gene: TRBJ2-5
CDR3 protein: CASSKLAGGYQETQYF
CDR3 DNA: TGTGCCAGCAGTAAACTAGCGGGAGGGTACCAAGAGACCCAGTACTTC

V gene: TRBV7-2
D gene: TRBD2
clone size: NA
J gene: TRBJ2-1
CDR3 protein: CASSYSGLYNEQFF
CDR3 DNA: TGTGCCAGCAGCTATAGCGGGCTCTACAATGAGCAGTTCTTC

V gene: TRBV5-1
D gene: TRBD1
clone size: NA
J gene: TRBJ2-1
CDR3 protein: CASTSDRSSYNEQFF
CDR3 DNA: TGCGCCAGCACCTCGGACAGGAGCTCCTACAATGAGCAGTTCTTC

V gene: TRBV25-1
D gene: TRBD1
clone size: few
J gene: TRBJ1-3
CDR3 protein: CASSRTGRAWGNTIYF
CDR3 DNA: TGTGCCAGCAGCAGGACAGGGCGGGCGTGGGGAAACACCATATATTTT

V gene: TRBV6-5
D gene: NA
clone size: NA
J gene: TRBJ1-2
CDR3 protein: CASSRTEAYGYTF
CDR3 DNA: TGTGCCAGCAGCCGGACAGAAGCCTATGGCTACACCTTC

V gene: TRBV9
D gene: NA
clone size: NA
J gene: TRBJ1-1
CDR3 protein: CASSVAGSGEAFF
CDR3 DNA: TGTGCCAGCAGCGTAGCCGGGAGTGGTGAAGCTTTCTTT

V gene: TRBV27
D gene: TRBD1
clone size: NA
J gene: TRBJ2-7
CDR3 protein: CASSFHVSRDSKYF
CDR3 DNA: TGTGCCAGCAGTTTCCACGTAAGCCGGGACAGTAAGTACTTC

V gene: TRBV9
D gene: NA
clone size: NA
J gene: TRBJ1-5
CDR3 protein: CASSREPSDQPQHF
CDR3 DNA: TGTGCCAGCAGCCGAGAACCTAGCGATCAGCCCCAGCATTTT

V gene: TRBV7-2
D gene: TRBD1
clone size: NA
J gene: TRBJ1-5
CDR3 protein: CASSLYGTGEGQPQHF
CDR3 DNA: TGTGCCAGCAGCTTATATGGGACAGGGGAAGGGCAGCCCCAGCATTTT

V gene: TRBV23-1
D gene: TRBD2
clone size: NA
J gene: TRBJ2-2
CDR3 protein: CASSQRESMAAGVTGELFF
CDR3 DNA: TGCGCCAGCAGTCAAAGGGAGAGCATGGCAGCGGGAGTAACCGGGGAGCTGTTTTTT

V gene: TRBV11-2
D gene: NA
clone size: NA
J gene: TRBJ2-5
CDR3 protein: CASSPRPGSRGETQYF
CDR3 DNA: TGTGCCAGCAGCCCCCGCCCGGGATCCAGGGGAGAGACCCAGTACTTC

V gene: TRBV4-3
D gene: NA
clone size: NA
J gene: TRBJ1-6
CDR3 protein: CASSQPDSYSPLHF
CDR3 DNA: TGCGCCAGCAGCCAACCTGACAGTTATTCACCCCTCCACTTT

V gene: TRBV3-1/TRBV3-2
D gene: NA
clone size: NA
J gene: TRBJ1-3
CDR3 protein: CASSQPDSLAGNTIYF
CDR3 DNA: TGTGCCAGCAGCCAACCGGACAGCCTCGCTGGAAACACCATATATTTT

V gene: TRBV5-1
D gene: NA
clone size: NA
J gene: TRBJ1-1
CDR3 protein: CASSSPVGGRGTEAFF
CDR3 DNA: TGCGCCAGCAGCTCCCCCGTCGGGGGGCGGGGGACTGAAGCTTTCTTT

V gene: TRBV30
D gene: NA
clone size: NA
J gene: TRBJ1-5
CDR3 protein: CAWSVRESQPQHF
CDR3 DNA: TGTGCCTGGAGTGTACGCGAGAGTCAGCCCCAGCATTTT

V gene: TRBV7-9
D gene: NA
clone size: NA
J gene: TRBJ2-2
CDR3 protein: CASSRGTSIYTGELFF
CDR3 DNA: TGTGCCAGCAGCCGTGGGACTTCAATTTACACCGGGGAGCTGTTTTTT

V gene: TRBV7-9
D gene: TRBD2
clone size: once
J gene: TRBJ2-7
CDR3 protein: CASSLGGFIYEQYF
CDR3 DNA: TGTGCCAGCAGCCTCGGGGGGTTTATCTACGAGCAGTACTTC

V gene: TRBV5-4
D gene: NA
clone size: NA
J gene: TRBJ2-6
CDR3 protein: CASSLQGSGANVLTF
CDR3 DNA: TGTGCCAGCAGCTTGCAGGGCTCTGGGGCCAACGTCCTGACTTTC

V gene: TRBV20-1
D gene: NA
clone size: NA
J gene: TRBJ1-4
CDR3 protein: CSASKGPNEKLFF
CDR3 DNA: TGCAGTGCGAGTAAGGGGCCTAATGAAAAACTGTTTTTT

V gene: TRBV5-4
D gene: TRBD1
clone size: NA
J gene: TRBJ2-2
CDR3 protein: CASSPLQGAGELFF
CDR3 DNA: TGTGCCAGCAGCCCCTTACAGGGGGCCGGGGAGCTGTTTTTT

V gene: TRBV9
D gene: NA
clone size: NA
J gene: TRBJ2-3
CDR3 protein: CASSVEGRSTDTQYF
CDR3 DNA: TGTGCCAGCAGCGTGGAGGGCCGTAGCACAGATACGCAGTATTTT

V gene: TRBV7-2
D gene: TRBD2
clone size: once
J gene: TRBJ2-7
CDR3 protein: CASSLSLAGGYEQYF
CDR3 DNA: TGTGCCAGCAGCTTATCGCTAGCGGGAGGCTACGAGCAGTACTTC

V gene: TRBV13
D gene: TRBD1
clone size: NA
J gene: TRBJ2-6
CDR3 protein: CASSPTAGGASNWANVLTF
CDR3 DNA: TGTGCCAGCAGCCCCACGGCAGGGGGTGCCTCGAACTGGGCCAACGTCCTGACTTTC